This TCR beta chain appears in the sequencing data of a study of CD8 T cells in ankylosing spondylitis. Libraries of TCR beta came from quantitative 5'-RACE with molecular barcodes. TCRdb itself ran the 5' RACE reads through MiXCR, one entry per CDR3 protein. The sample includes some 220,000 distinct CDR3 sequences, just under 7.5% of them seen just once. This clonotype has only a few counts. Antigen specificity is unknown. The study's findings and limits: Blood of patients with ankylosing spondylitis appeared to be characterized by a TCR beta motif of several highly homologous variants. The authors found the disease-linked clones to be CD8+ and relatively rare in peripheral blood.

Input material: blood, either unsorted or a sorted T cell fraction (not recorded which). This TCR derives from a male donor with ankylosing spondylitis.

In nucleotides, the CDR3 is TGCGCCAGCAGCCAAGAAGGTCCAGGGGGGCAAGAGACCCAGTACTTC. This codes for CASSQEGPGGQETQYF. J is TRBJ2-5 and V is TRBV4-3, with D possibly being TRBD1 (7 bases). Trimming removed 0 bases at V and 2 bases at J, with 13 bases between. Germline loops: CDR1 LGHNA, CDR2 YSLEER. The CDR3 has 16 amino acids.